What follows describes a single T cell receptor (beta chain). Donors were grouped by their self-reported clinical history. A COVID-19 case was met by exposed participants within 2 weeks before study entry. The data stem from a study of blood T cell repertoires in COVID-19. At the level of the study: Italy, Spain and the United States were the sources of the convalescent and acute COVID-19 samples.

This CDR3 region has 15 residues. Germline loops: CDR1 MNHEY, CDR2 SMNVEV (reference sequence). The J segment lost 2 bases and the V segment lost 6 bases, leaving 10 bases of the junction unmatched. In the source study's methods: For nucleated cells, counts were estimated from reference gene primer amplification. The table came from immunoSEQ multiplex PCR; TCRdb's copy has only in-frame clones and leaves some out. V, J and clone size are taken as reported in that table, and D and trimming were inferred from the DNA itself. The sample holds some 300,000 clones, roughly 90% seen once. The chain combines TRBV27 with TRBJ2-7; 7 nucleotides match TRBD2. The specimen sequenced was PBMCs or T cells enriched from blood (not recorded which). The source of this sequence is a woman aged 50 to 60 who had been exposed to COVID-19. The CDR3: CASSRGGGVPYEQYF. For the CDR3, the DNA is TGTGCCAGCAGCCGCGGGGGAGGTGTCCCCTACGAGCAGTACTTC.